This paragraph covers one T cell receptor (beta chain) sequence. Its antigen is still unknown. A clone one base away is much larger, so this may be a read error. Unique molecular identifiers were built into the TCRbeta library. Each CDR3 protein gets one entry after TCRdb re-called the PCR reads with MiXCR. The sample has hundreds of thousands of distinct CDR3 sequences, around 14% seen once. This CDR3 is 13 amino acids long. Germline V gene data show CDR1 as SQVTM and CDR2 as ANQGSEA. Trimming cost V 5 bases and J 2 bases, with 12 bases left between them. The data stem from a study of T-cell reconstitution after alpha-beta-depleted transplantation in children. Findings and caveats of the study: Reportedly, roughly two months post-transplant, alpha-beta T cells arose from several hundred expanded graft clones.

The sequences come from PBMCs, collected before TCRalphabeta/CD19-depleted stem cell transplant. This clonotype was sampled from a girl aged 2-10 years with congenital amegakaryocytic thrombocytopenia, due to receive a stem cell transplant. The chain recombines TRBV29-1 with TRBJ2-5; the D is unclear. The CDR3 DNA reads as TGCAGCGTTAAAGGTTGGAGACAAGAGACCCAGTACTTC. Protein sequence: CSVKGWRQETQYF.